This TCR beta chain was obtained from a study of regulatory T cells in long-lasting Graves disease (dated by TCRdb to about 2021). With respect to the entire study: Patients with newly diagnosed Graves' disease had been on antithyroid drugs for under 3 months. The study was registered as a clinical trial and conducted in China. Persistent Graves' disease patients were compared with newly diagnosed Graves' disease patients by peripheral blood TCR sequencing and RNA sequencing. A total of some 35 samples underwent TCR sequencing, from some 13 patients with persistent Graves' disease and 20 or so patients with newly diagnosed Graves' disease.

Findings and caveats that apply to the study as a whole: The small sample size was acknowledged by the authors as a limitation that may reduce accuracy. Compared with newly diagnosed patients, persistent Graves' disease patients had lower TCR Shannon entropy and fewer highly expanded clones, which suggests clonal expansion. Sequencing and analysis were limited to the TCR beta chain. Persistent patients shared more public clonotypes among themselves (more than 2,500) than newly diagnosed patients did (approximately 900). Only peripheral blood was studied, because thyroid tissue, the primary lesion, was inaccessible. Preferential use of TRBV28, TRBJ1-2 and TRBJ2-5 was observed in persistent disease, whereas TRBV20-1 and TRBJ2-1 were favored in newly diagnosed disease.

The sample's time point, from its label and the paper: newly diagnosed GD, antithyroid drugs for less than 3 months. For both TCR sequencing and RNA sequencing, RNA was extracted from PBMCs using TRIzol. Graves' disease was diagnosed according to American Thyroid Association guidelines. Recruitment of patients was carried out at an endocrinology department in Xi'an, China. Each patient gave around 9.2 milliliters of peripheral blood, collected in an EDTA anticoagulant tube. Ficoll Paque Plus density gradient separation was used to isolate PBMCs, and no further T cell sorting was performed. An Agilent 2100 Bioanalyzer and agarose gel were used to check RNA quality, while a NanoDrop 2000 measured RNA concentration. CDR1 and CDR2 (MDHEN, SYDVKM) derive from the germline V gene. V has 3 bases trimmed and J has 5 bases trimmed; junction bases matching no gene number 6. Including cysteine and phenylalanine, the CDR3 has 14 amino acids. Left in the record is the CDR3 DNA by itself, 42 bases read in frame from the first base.

Libraries were prepared through multiplex PCR. Sequencing took place on an Illumina HiSeq 4000. iRepertoire HTBI primers and Arm-PCR amplification of CDR3 regions were used to construct TCR beta libraries. Gel purification was performed on PCR products prior to sequencing. The published analysis was carried out like this. Across samples, some 62 TRBV and 13 to 15 TRBJ segments were identified and used for gene usage analysis of CDR3 amino acid clonotypes. Filtered high-quality paired reads were merged into contigs using COPE and FqMerger. Contigs were aligned with BLAST to IMGT TRBV, TRBD and TRBJ reference genes, and CDR3 was defined per IMGT. Any clonotype with a frequency above 0.1% was classified as a highly expanded clone. Shannon entropy was used to measure repertoire diversity, and the Gini coefficient was used to measure V-J evenness. A clonotype found in more than one individual was treated as public. TCRdb reanalyzed the raw reads on its own, using fastp at Q25 for trimming and MiXCR for clone calling, and kept in-frame beta chains. Under each unique CDR3 protein, matching rows form one entry showing the most common genes and DNA. The V and J calls here are based on TCRdb, not the publication. A total of fewer than 550,000 distinct CDR3 sequences appear in this sample, around 15% of them only once. The ten biggest clones cover around a quarter of the sample.

This clonotype was seen at least ten times. What antigen it recognizes has not been identified. No base quality information exists; no much larger clone differs at one position. This sample was also put to use in a study of T cells in Graves' hyperthyroidism and ophthalmopathy. That second report states: A patient counted as having stable Graves' hyperthyroidism if no progression to ophthalmopathy occurred over 18 months of follow-up. Hyperthyroidism patients were newly diagnosed, with disease duration under 2 months, and aged 18 to 65 years. Patients with uncontrolled infections, other autoimmune diseases, pregnancy or lactation were excluded. Diagnoses were based on clinical symptoms, serum thyroxine and TRAb, thyroid ultrasound and orbital computed tomography. A first-round RT-PCR of the TCR CDR3 used the HTBI primer set with the Qiagen OneStep RT-PCR kit. Most expanded thyroid clonotypes (frequency above 0.001) were also detected in blood, a finding suggesting that blood repertoires may reflect thyroid immune responses. Ophthalmopathy was separated from stable hyperthyroidism by a 13 V-J signature model, with 85% to 90% sensitivity and approximately 84% specificity obtained in cross-validation and 80%/75% obtained in testing. In validation, progression to ophthalmopathy was predicted by the model with 70% to 71% sensitivity and roughly 76% specificity, a median of around 6.5 months before onset. To identify distinguishing TCR V-J signatures, a discovery cohort of some 99 patients was used, comprising under 45 with Graves' ophthalmopathy and approximately 57 with stable Graves' hyperthyroidism. Prospective prediction of ophthalmopathy was tested in an independent validation cohort of about 19 hyperthyroidism patients and 15 to 17 patients who later progressed to ophthalmopathy. The 75 to 100 discovery patients were randomly split 7:3 into training and test sets. In more than 5 Graves' hyperthyroidism patients, the study also compared T-cell repertoires from thyroid tissue with T-cell repertoires from blood. Following sampling, methimazole starting at 30 mg daily was given to hyperthyroidism patients, and high-dose intravenous methylprednisolone was given to ophthalmopathy patients. A second multiplex PCR round built the libraries, followed by size selection and purification. Sequencing of the libraries was done on an Illumina HiSeq2000 using paired-end 100 bp reads. SOAPnuke was used to process the raw data, throwing out any read that contained adapters or uncalled bases, had a mean Phred below 15, or lacked an exact constant-primer or identifier match. High-quality paired reads were merged using COPE v1.2.5, and each unique nucleotide sequence was defined as a clonotype. MiTCR v1.1 was used to align the clonotypes against IMGT TRBV, TRBD and TRBJ reference segments. The analysis included only V-J combinations with a frequency above 0.0001, which together covered about 99% of the repertoires. The TCS score was defined as the ratio of F50 (clonal expansion) to E x V (chaos), calculated using BLOSUM62-based TCRdist between CDR3 peptides within each V-J. Welch's t-statistics and random forest reduced 500 to 550 V-J features to some 14, which were used in a naive Bayes classifier (R e1071). Sample size was not statistically predetermined, and blinding of investigators to group allocation was not performed. The paper describes TCR Vbeta CDR3 sequencing of roughly 130 peripheral blood samples, made up of under 50 ophthalmopathy patients, around 78 hyperthyroidism patients and 17 progressor patients.

Sequenced here: peripheral blood mononuclear cells (PBMCs), sampled at new diagnosis, from a patient treated with antithyroid drugs. The sequence joins TRBV28 to TRBJ2-7, with 8 bases matching TRBD1. The TCR originated in a woman younger than 30 with Graves disease. Donor details come from another sample of the same person, matched by shared clones. The DNA sequence follows: TGTGCCAGCAGTTTGGACAGGGAGTATGACGAGCAGTACTTC. This is translated as CASSLDREYDEQYF.